Reported below is one TCR beta chain. This record belongs to a study of blood T cell repertoires in COVID-19. For the study at large: Researchers got acute and convalescent COVID-19 samples from the United States, Italy and Spain. T cells, B-cell-depleted T cells, or PBMCs supplied cDNA or gDNA.

In the authors' workflow: Estimation of nucleated cell counts relied on the amplification of reference gene primers. Generated by immunoSEQ multiplex PCR, the TCRdb table keeps only in-frame clones and is missing some. V, J and clone size derive from that table, while D and trimming were established from the DNA sequence. This sample carries roughly 670,000 clones, 85% to 90% of them seen once, and the ten largest clones take approximately 0.25%. CDR1 SGHVS and CDR2 FQNEAQ come from the germline V gene. This CDR3 is built from 17 residues. V trimming: 1 base; J trimming: 4 bases; junction bases outside the gene matches: 12.

Specimen: peripheral blood. J is TRBJ1-2 and V is TRBV7-8; TRBD1 agrees at 7 bases. This clonotype was sampled from a woman aged 18-29 years with acute or convalescent COVID-19. As DNA, the CDR3 is TGTGCCAGCAGCTTAGAAGTTTGGGACAGACCCTCCTATGGCTACACCTTC. Its protein is CASSLEVWDRPSYGYTF.